This TCR beta chain emerged from a study of OX40 agonist ivuxolimab in advanced cancers. Overall study context: All patients had ivuxolimab intravenously every 2 weeks at 0.01 to 10 mg/kg.

Comment on this clone: Its specificity is unknown.

Drawing of blood for sampling happened at baseline, at cycle 4 day 1, and at cycle 7 day 1. Study-level results: The authors did not determine the antigen specificity of the expanded peripheral T cells. Also showing low normalized T-cell clonal expansion were some of the nonresponders.

Produced via immunoSEQ multiplex PCR; TCRdb's table is partial and in-frame only. The sample consists of 40,000 to 50,000 clones, approximately 86% of them appearing once. CDR1 MNHEY and CDR2 SMNVEV come from the germline V gene (reference sequence). This CDR3 is built from 16 residues. J was trimmed by 9 bases and V by 5 bases; bases with no gene match: 11. The chain carries TRBV27 and TRBJ2-1, with TRBD2 matching over 12 bases. The TCR sequence derives from an adult with an advanced solid tumor such as melanoma, head and neck, liver or kidney cancer. The source was CD4+ or CD8+ T cells sorted from blood, collected in a trial of the OX40 agonist ivuxolimab. The CDR3 here is CASSALSSGGASEQFF. The CDR3 DNA sequence: TGTGCCAGCAGTGCTCTTTCTAGCGGGGGGGCCAGTGAGCAGTTCTTC.